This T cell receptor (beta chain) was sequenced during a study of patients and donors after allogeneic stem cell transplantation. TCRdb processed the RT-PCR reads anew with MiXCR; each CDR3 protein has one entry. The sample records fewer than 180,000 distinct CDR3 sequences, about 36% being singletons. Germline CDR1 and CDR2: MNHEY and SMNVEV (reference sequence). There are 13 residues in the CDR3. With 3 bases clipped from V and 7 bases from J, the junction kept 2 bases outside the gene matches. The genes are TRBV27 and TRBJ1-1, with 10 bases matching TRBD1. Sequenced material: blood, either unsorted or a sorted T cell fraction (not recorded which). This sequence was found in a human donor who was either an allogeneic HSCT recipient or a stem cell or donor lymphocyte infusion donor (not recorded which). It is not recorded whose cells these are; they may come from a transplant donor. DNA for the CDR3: TGTGCCAGCAGTTTTTGGACAGGGGGTGAAGCTTTCTTT. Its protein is CASSFWTGGEAFF.